The 29 T cell receptor beta chains below were found in one sample sequenced in a study of Graves' ophthalmopathy and Graves' hyperthyroidism. Transcripts of RNA were the source for amplifying TCR beta CDR3 regions. RT-PCR was first run with HTBI primers, then multiplex PCR in a second round. TCRdb reprocessed the multiplex PCR reads with MiXCR, giving one entry per CDR3 protein. The data hold about 480,000 distinct CDR3 sequences, with around 15% observed a single time. The material sequenced was blood. The receptors were sampled from a woman in her 30s with Graves' ophthalmopathy.

This clonotype has a handful of counts. The V call is TRBV27, the J call TRBJ1-3, with 11 nucleotides matching TRBD1. Germline V gene sequence: CDR1 MNHEY, CDR2 SMNVEV (reference sequence). Trimming took 4 bases from V and 2 from J; bases not matched to a gene: 7. This CDR3 has 17 amino acids. The DNA of the CDR3 is TGTGCCAGCAGTTCAAGCCGGGACAGGGGGACTGGAAACACCATATATTTT. Amino acid sequence: CASSSSRDRGTGNTIYF.

This clonotype showed up just a few times. This sequence joins TRBV9 and TRBJ2-5; 9 positions agree with TRBD2. Germline V CDR1 and CDR2: SGDLS, YYNGEE. The CDR3 runs to 16 residues. Germline trimming cut 0 bases from V and 1 base from J; bases unmatched to any gene: 4. CDR3 residues: CASSVGSGGSQETQYF. The CDR3 bases are TGTGCCAGCAGCGTAGGTAGCGGGGGTTCCCAAGAGACCCAGTACTTC. Variable domain in full (rest from reference TRBV9 and TRBJ2-5): DSGVTQTPKHLITATGQRVTLRCSPRSGDLSVYWYQQSLDQGLQFLIQYYNGEERAKGNILERFSAQQFPDLHSELNLSSLELGDSALYFCASSVGSGGSQETQYFGPGTRLLVL.

This clonotype was detected many times. The chain carries TRBV2 and TRBJ2-5, with D perhaps assigned TRBD1 or TRBD2 (6 bases each). This CDR3 contains 14 residues. Germline-derived CDR1 and CDR2 are SNHLY and FYNNEI. The germline V and J ends were trimmed by 4 bases and 5 bases, with 14 bases remaining between them. DNA of the CDR3: TGTGCCAGCAGTGCGGGGGCTTTGGGGGAGACCCAGTACTTC. Translation gives CASSAGALGETQYF.

With regard to this clonotype: A read error is possible here, since a much larger clone lies one base away. The chain employs TRBV20-1 and TRBJ2-7; a weak D match, TRBD1 (5 bases). Germline V gives CDR1 DFQATT, CDR2 SNEGSKA (reference sequence). The CDR3 totals 12 residues. The CDR3 DNA is TGCAGTGCCAGGGATCTGGTGGACGAGCAGTCCTTC. Protein sequence: CSARDLVDEQSF.

This clonotype has only a few counts. This sequence joins TRBV5-1 and TRBJ2-2, with D perhaps matching TRBD2 (7 bases). The CDR3 length is 13 residues. Germline V gene sequence: CDR1 SGHRS, CDR2 YFSETQ. Trimming pared 10 bases from V and 4 bases from J, leaving 14 bases between. CDR3 nucleotide sequence: TGCGCCTCCCGAGGGGGGGCCACCGGGGAGCTGTTTTTT. It is translated as CASRGGATGELFF. The variable domain in full, completed from reference TRBV5-1 and TRBJ2-2, reads KAGVTQTPRYLIKTRGQQVTLSCSPISGHRSVSWYQQTPGQGLQFLFEYFSETQRNKGNFPGRFSGRQFSNSRSEMNVSTLELGDSALYLCASRGGATGELFFGEGSRLTVL.

CDR3 coding DNA: TGTGCCATCAGTGGCGGACAGCCCCACTATGGCTACACCTTC. It specifies CAISGGQPHYGYTF. The chain has TRBV10-3 and TRBJ1-2; D might be TRBD1 (6 bases). This CDR3 spans 14 amino acids. Trimming cost V 4 bases and J 3 bases, with 12 bases left between them. Per the germline V gene, CDR1 is ENHRY and CDR2 is SYGVKD.

This clonotype has at least ten counts. J is TRBJ2-7 and V is TRBV19; no reliable D call. V lost 3 bases and J 0 bases, leaving 9 bases between the germline ends. Germline values: CDR1 LNHDA, CDR2 SQIVND (reference sequence). The CDR3 extends over 14 amino acids. CDR3 bases: TGTGCCAGTAGTATTGCACAGTTCTCCTACGAGCAGTACTTC. It encodes CASSIAQFSYEQYF.

The genes are TRBV6-1 and TRBJ1-1; TRBD1 matches at 8 bases. Germline values: CDR1 MNHNS, CDR2 SASEGT. The CDR3 loop spans 16 amino acids. J lost 0 bases, V lost 5 bases, and 8 bases had no gene match. CDR3 sequence: CASSPGQGNMNTEAFF. CDR3 DNA: TGTGCCAGCAGTCCTGGACAGGGTAATATGAACACTGAAGCTTTCTTT.

This clonotype was counted many times. This chain uses TRBV6-5 with TRBJ1-5, with D maybe TRBD1 (5 bases). Trimming stripped 2 bases from V and 5 bases from J, with 13 bases between. The CDR3 contains 15 residues. Germline CDR1 and CDR2: MNHEY and SVGAGI. The CDR3, as DNA: TGTGCCAGCAGTTACAACCGAGGGGCGCATCAGCCCCAGCATTTT. This gives the protein CASSYNRGAHQPQHF.

This clonotype was found many times. The CDR3 sequence is CASSLEESWGYEQYF. CDR3 bases: TGTGCCAGCAGCTTAGAAGAGAGTTGGGGCTACGAGCAGTACTTC. The chain has TRBV7-9 and TRBJ2-7, with unresolved D. The length of the CDR3 is 15 residues. Germline V lookup: CDR1 SEHNR, CDR2 FQNEAQ (reference sequence). Deletions cut 1 base from V and 3 bases from J, with 13 bases between. The variable domain in full, completed from reference TRBV7-9 and TRBJ2-7, reads DTGVSQNPRHKITKRGQNVTFRCDPISEHNRLYWYRQTLGQGPEFLTYFQNEAQLEKSRLLSDRFSAERPKGSFSTLEIQRTEQGDSAMYLCASSLEESWGYEQYFGPGTRLTVT.

This clonotype showed up many times. The V gene is TRBV7-3, the J gene TRBJ2-5; D remains unclear. The germline V gene has CDR1 SGHTA and CDR2 FQGTGA. The CDR3 contains 13 residues. The ends were cut back, 1 base at V and 1 base at J, with 4 bases in the middle. CDR3 sequence: CASSLKAQETQYF. The CDR3 nucleotides are TGTGCCAGCAGCTTAAAGGCCCAAGAGACCCAGTACTTC.

The sample holds many counts of this clonotype. V and J are TRBV12-3 or TRBV12-4 and TRBJ2-5; D might be TRBD1 (6 bases). Deletions cut 10 bases from V and 5 bases from J, with 11 bases between. The CDR3 length is 11 residues. CDR3 nucleotides: TGTGCCATCTTACAGGGCGAGACCCAGTACTTC. Protein sequence: CAILQGETQYF.

This clonotype was counted ten times or more. The CDR3 DNA is TGTGCCTGGAGTCCAAGAACGACCCAGCCCCAGCATTTT. It specifies CAWSPRTTQPQHF. V and J are TRBV30 and TRBJ1-5; D remains ambiguous. CDR1 GTSNPN and CDR2 SVGIG come from the germline V gene (reference sequence). The CDR3 loop spans 13 amino acids. V gave up 2 bases and J gave up 7 bases, with 12 bases separating them.

In this sample, this clonotype turned up a few times. The chain uses TRBV10-3 and TRBJ2-6; D not resolved. Per germline, CDR1 ENHRY and CDR2 SYGVKD. The CDR3 sequence is 12 residues long. With 10 bases removed from V and 0 bases from J, the gap between germline ends came to 4 bases. CDR3 in DNA: TGTGCCACCGCCTCTGGGGCCAACGTCCTGACTTTC. It codes for CATASGANVLTF.

This clonotype was observed at least ten times. This chain uses TRBV7-8 with TRBJ1-5, with D tentatively TRBD1 (6 bases). The V and J ends lost 5 bases and 3 bases respectively, with 11 bases between them. CDR3 length: 14 residues. Per germline, CDR1 SGHVS and CDR2 FQNEAQ. The CDR3 reads CASSAPGDNQPQHF. For the CDR3, the DNA is TGTGCCAGCAGCGCCCCAGGGGACAATCAGCCCCAGCATTTT. Drawing the rest from reference TRBV7-8 and TRBJ1-5, the complete variable domain is GAGVSQSPRYKVAKRGQDVALRCDPISGHVSLFWYQQALGQGPEFLTYFQNEAQLDKSGLPSDRFFAERPEGSVSTLKIQRTQQEDSAVYLCASSAPGDNQPQHFGDGTRLSIL.

This clonotype occurred a few times. This may stem from a read error, because a much larger clone lies one nucleotide away. The J gene is TRBJ2-2, the V gene TRBV6-2 or TRBV6-3; 11 bases match TRBD2. The CDR3 is made up of 16 amino acids. The germline gives CDR1 MNHEY, CDR2 SVGEGT. In DNA form, the CDR3 reads TGTGCCAGCAGCTCCTTAGCGGGAGGGGCCACCGGGGAGCTGTGTTTT. Encoded protein: CASSSLAGGATGELCF.

This sequence joins TRBV27 and TRBJ2-7; D not resolved. This CDR3 region has 14 residues. CDR1 and CDR2 from the germline V gene are MNHEY and SMNVEV (reference sequence). The germline V and J ends were trimmed by 5 bases and 2 bases, with 13 bases remaining between them. The CDR3 here is CASSLRSLTYEQYF. CDR3 nucleotides: TGTGCCAGCAGTCTCCGGAGCCTCACCTACGAGCAGTACTTC.

Ten or more counts support this clonotype. V gene TRBV11-2 combines with J gene TRBJ2-2, with D possibly being TRBD1 (5 bases). V gave up 0 bases and J gave up 9 bases, with 20 bases separating them. Germline V gene lookup returns CDR1 SGHAT and CDR2 FQNNGV. This CDR3 region has 17 residues. Written as DNA, the CDR3 is TGTGCCAGCAGCTTAGATAGGTGGTTGGACACGGGTCGGGAGCTGTTTTTT. Translation gives CASSLDRWLDTGRELFF.

This clonotype was picked up many times. The chain carries TRBV24-1 and TRBJ2-2; D could derive from TRBD1 or TRBD2 (5 bases each). V was shortened by 5 bases and J by 4 bases, with 13 bases between the two germline ends. Germline CDR1 KGHDR, CDR2 SFDVKD. This CDR3 is built from 15 residues. The CDR3 sequence: CATSGKGSFTGELFF. Written as DNA, the CDR3 is TGTGCCACCAGTGGAAAGGGGAGTTTCACCGGGGAGCTGTTTTTT.

This chain uses TRBV6-5 with TRBJ1-6, with 9 bases fitting TRBD1. With V trimmed by 8 bases and J by 10 bases, 6 bases remained unmatched. The CDR3 length is 13 residues. Per the germline V gene, CDR1 is MNHEY and CDR2 is SVGAGI. The CDR3 sequence is CASLRDRASPLHF. The CDR3 DNA is TGTGCCAGCCTCCGGGACAGGGCATCACCCCTCCACTTT.

This clonotype was seen many times. V usage is TRBV6-5 and J usage is TRBJ2-5; 9 bases are shared with TRBD1. V lost 6 bases to trimming and J lost 6 bases; unmatched junction nucleotides: 11. Germline loops: CDR1 MNHEY, CDR2 SVGAGI. CDR3 size: 15 residues. The CDR3 spells CASSLGQGTMQTQYF. The CDR3 DNA sequence: TGTGCCAGCAGCCTAGGACAGGGGACAATGCAGACCCAGTACTTC.

This clonotype was picked up a small number of times. DNA of the CDR3: TGTGCCAGTAGTATTGCGAGGGAAGCCTACGAGCAGTACTTC. It yields the protein CASSIAREAYEQYF. The chain has TRBV19 and TRBJ2-7, with D possibly being TRBD2 (5 bases). Germline CDR1 LNHDA, CDR2 SQIVND (reference sequence). The CDR3 is 14 amino acids. The germline V and J ends were trimmed by 3 bases and 2 bases, with 11 bases remaining between them.

This clonotype appeared many times. This chain links TRBV30 with TRBJ1-2, with a possible D match to TRBD1 (6 bases). V lost 0 bases and J lost 8, with 7 bases in between. CDR3 length: 11 amino acids. CDR1 is GTSNPN, CDR2 SVGIG, per germline (reference sequence). The CDR3 spells CAWSVGGGYTF. CDR3 coding DNA: TGTGCCTGGAGTGTAGGGGGAGGCTACACCTTC. The whole variable domain, filled in from reference TRBV30 and TRBJ1-2, reads SQTIHQWPATLVQPVGSPLSLECTVEGTSNPNLYWYRQAAGRGLQLLFYSVGIGQISSEVPQNLSASRPQDRQFILSSKKLLLSDSGFYLCAWSVGGGYTFGSGTRLTVV.

This clonotype was picked up many times. The genes are TRBV6-1 and TRBJ2-7; 8 nucleotides match TRBD1. This CDR3 contains 15 residues. Germline V lookup: CDR1 MNHNS, CDR2 SASEGT. The V segment lost 3 bases and the J segment 2 bases; nucleotides outside the gene matches: 6. The CDR3 sequence is CASSDNRGKTYEQYF. The CDR3 DNA follows: TGTGCCAGCAGTGATAACAGGGGGAAAACCTACGAGCAGTACTTC.

This clonotype was observed many times. The V gene is TRBV20-1, the J gene TRBJ1-2; 8 bases fit TRBD1. J lost 7 bases, V lost 3 bases, and 7 bases had no gene match. Germline loops: CDR1 DFQATT, CDR2 SNEGSKA (reference sequence). This CDR3 spans 13 amino acids. The CDR3 sequence is CSASGTGEAGYTF. CDR3 DNA sequence: TGCAGTGCTAGCGGGACAGGCGAAGCTGGCTACACCTTC.

This clonotype came up a few times. This chain connects TRBV3-1 to TRBJ2-5, with 13 nucleotides matching TRBD2. The V and J ends lost 0 bases and 2 bases, in that order; junction bases with no gene match: 6. Germline V lookup: CDR1 LGHDT, CDR2 YNNKEL (reference sequence). The CDR3 spans 18 residues. The CDR3 region is CASSQDPGLAGIQETQYF. DNA for the CDR3: TGTGCCAGCAGCCAAGATCCGGGACTAGCGGGGATTCAAGAGACCCAGTACTTC.

This clonotype was detected a few times. The V gene is TRBV18, the J gene TRBJ1-5; 7 bases line up with TRBD1. With V trimmed by 2 bases and J by 1 base, 14 bases remained unmatched. The CDR3 contains 19 residues. Germline CDR1 and CDR2: KGHSH and LQKENI. As DNA, the CDR3 is TGTGCCAGCTCACCAACCATTGGGGACAGACGGTGGAGCAATCAGCCCCAGCATTTT. Its protein product is CASSPTIGDRRWSNQPQHF.

The chain links TRBV11-2 to TRBJ2-7; TRBD2 matches 11 bases. This CDR3 is 15 amino acids long. Germline-derived CDR1 and CDR2 are SGHAT and FQNNGV. V was clipped by 5 bases and J by 2 bases; unmatched bases: 5. CDR3 in amino acids: CASSQGLAEPYEQYF. The CDR3 region has the DNA TGTGCCAGCAGCCAGGGACTAGCGGAACCCTACGAGCAGTACTTC.

Ten or more counts support this clonotype. The chain has TRBV20-1 and TRBJ1-5; TRBD1 might be the D (6 bases). CDR3 size: 17 residues. Trimming shortened V by 2 bases and J by 1 base, and 18 bases separated the two germline ends. Germline CDR1 DFQATT, CDR2 SNEGSKA (reference sequence). CDR3 sequence reads: CSARWRGGMGSNQPQHF. The CDR3 DNA reads TGCAGTGCTAGATGGCGGGGGGGCATGGGAAGCAATCAGCCCCAGCATTTT.